This T cell receptor (beta chain) was captured in a study of CD8 T cells in ankylosing spondylitis. Study-wide points: According to the report, clones linked to the disease were significantly enriched in matched synovial fluid samples taken from ankylosing spondylitis patients. Certain motif variants had earlier been reported in reactive arthritis synovial fluid and blood.

This clonotype was recorded at least ten times. The antigen is not known. TCRdb recomputed calls from the 5' RACE reads with MiXCR, one row per CDR3 protein. The profile shows tens of thousands of distinct CDR3 sequences, approximately 5.7% of them singletons. The clonotype was recovered from a male donor with ankylosing spondylitis. Material for sequencing was synovial fluid, either unsorted or a sorted T cell fraction (not recorded which).

The CDR3 bases are TGTGCCAGCAGCTCAACTGGGACAGGGGGTAACTATGGCTACACCTTC. This sequence encodes CASSSTGTGGNYGYTF. V gene TRBV7-2 combines with J gene TRBJ1-2, with 11 bases matching TRBD1. This CDR3 comprises 16 residues. The V segment lost 4 bases and the J segment 1 base; nucleotides outside the gene matches: 5. The germline V gene encodes CDR1 SGHTA and CDR2 FQGNSA.